The rows below give T cell receptor beta chains drawn from one sample of a study of neurological immune-mediated disorders. MiXCR was run by TCRdb on the 5' RACE reads, yielding one entry per CDR3 protein. The repertoire holds about 66,000 distinct CDR3 sequences, 4.5% seen once, with approximately 6.9% in the top ten. The sequenced sample consisted of PBMCs. Every receptor here comes from a man younger than 45 with multiple sclerosis. CDR3s include the opening cysteine and the closing phenylalanine or tryptophan. The order of the fields is D gene, V gene, J gene, clone size, CDR3 DNA, CDR3 protein. D genes are given only for firm matches. Size is omitted from some rows. Given values are once, few, many or a class for expanded clones.

d_call: TRBD1; v_call: TRBV5-1; j_call: TRBJ1-2; clone_size: few; cdr3_nt: TGCGCCAGCAGCATCTCGGGACAGGGCTATGGCTACACCTTC; cdr3_aa: CASSISGQGYGYTF
d_call: .; v_call: TRBV20-1; j_call: TRBJ1-1; clone_size: many; cdr3_nt: TGCAGTGCTAGAGATCGGAGCACTGAAGCTTTCTTT; cdr3_aa: CSARDRSTEAFF
d_call: .; v_call: TRBV5-6; j_call: TRBJ1-1; clone_size: many; cdr3_nt: TGTGCCAGCAGCTACTTTAGACTGAGAAAGAACACTGAAGCTTTCTTT; cdr3_aa: CASSYFRLRKNTEAFF
d_call: .; v_call: TRBV12-5; j_call: TRBJ1-1; clone_size: .; cdr3_nt: TGTGCTAGTGGTTTGGTGTGGGGGTTTTTAGCTTTCTTT; cdr3_aa: CASGLVWGFLAFF
d_call: TRBD2; v_call: TRBV10-2; j_call: TRBJ2-2; clone_size: once; cdr3_nt: TGCGCCAGCAGCTGGGGGGGCACCGGGGAGCTGTTTTTT; cdr3_aa: CASSWGGTGELFF
d_call: TRBD2; v_call: TRBV5-1; j_call: TRBJ2-3; clone_size: many; cdr3_nt: TGCGCCAGCAGAAAGGCGAGCGGGGTTAGCACAGATACGCAGTATTTT; cdr3_aa: CASRKASGVSTDTQYF
d_call: .; v_call: TRBV5-8; j_call: TRBJ2-3; clone_size: many; cdr3_nt: TGTGCCAGCGCGGGACTCCTCACAGATACGCAGTATTTT; cdr3_aa: CASAGLLTDTQYF
d_call: .; v_call: TRBV10-3; j_call: TRBJ1-1; clone_size: .; cdr3_nt: TGTGCCATCAGTGAGAAGGATGTGGGGGGCGTCACTGAAGCTTTCTTT; cdr3_aa: CAISEKDVGGVTEAFF
d_call: .; v_call: TRBV29-1; j_call: TRBJ2-1; clone_size: few; cdr3_nt: TGCAGCGGGCTAGCTGTTAGTTACAATGAGCAGTTCTTC; cdr3_aa: CSGLAVSYNEQFF
d_call: TRBD2; v_call: TRBV20-1; j_call: TRBJ2-3; clone_size: many; cdr3_nt: TGCAGTGCTAGATTTCGGACTAGCGGGGGGACAGATACGCAGTATTTT; cdr3_aa: CSARFRTSGGTDTQYF
d_call: TRBD1; v_call: TRBV5-1; j_call: TRBJ2-5; clone_size: .; cdr3_nt: TGCGCCAGCAGCGCCACTACAGGGGCCACCCAGTACTTC; cdr3_aa: CASSATTGATQYF
d_call: TRBD1; v_call: TRBV29-1; j_call: TRBJ2-1; clone_size: few; cdr3_nt: TGCAGCGCTGACAGGGGGGTCGGCAATGAGCAGTTCTTC; cdr3_aa: CSADRGVGNEQFF